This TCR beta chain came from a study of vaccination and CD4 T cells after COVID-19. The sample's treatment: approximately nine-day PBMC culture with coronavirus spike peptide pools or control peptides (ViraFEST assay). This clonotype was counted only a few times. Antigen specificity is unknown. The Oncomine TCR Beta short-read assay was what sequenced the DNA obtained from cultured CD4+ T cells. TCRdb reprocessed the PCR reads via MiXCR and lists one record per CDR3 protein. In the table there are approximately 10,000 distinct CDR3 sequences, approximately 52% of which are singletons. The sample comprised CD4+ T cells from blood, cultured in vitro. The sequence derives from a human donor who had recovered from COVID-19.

CDR3 nucleotide sequence: TGTGCCAGCAGTGAAGGAGGAGGAAGAAGGCGTAATTCACCCCTCCACTTT. Amino acids: CASSEGGGRRRNSPLHF. The chain is built from TRBV6-1 and TRBJ1-6, with D uncertain. The CDR3 runs 17 residues. Germline V gene data show CDR1 as MNHNS and CDR2 as SASEGT. Between the trimmed V and J ends, which lost 1 base and 6 bases, there was a span of 16 bases.